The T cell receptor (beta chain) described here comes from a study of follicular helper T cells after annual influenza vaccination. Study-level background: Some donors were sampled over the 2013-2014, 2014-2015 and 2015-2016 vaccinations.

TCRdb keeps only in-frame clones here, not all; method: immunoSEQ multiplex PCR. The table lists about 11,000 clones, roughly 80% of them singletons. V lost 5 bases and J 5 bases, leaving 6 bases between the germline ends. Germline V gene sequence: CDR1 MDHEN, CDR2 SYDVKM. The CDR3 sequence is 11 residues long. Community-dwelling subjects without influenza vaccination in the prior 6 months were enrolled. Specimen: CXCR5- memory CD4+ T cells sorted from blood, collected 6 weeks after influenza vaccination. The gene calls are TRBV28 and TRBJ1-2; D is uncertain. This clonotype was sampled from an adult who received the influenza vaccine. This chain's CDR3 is CASSPQYGYTF. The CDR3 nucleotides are TGTGCCAGCAGTCCCCAGTATGGCTACACCTTC.